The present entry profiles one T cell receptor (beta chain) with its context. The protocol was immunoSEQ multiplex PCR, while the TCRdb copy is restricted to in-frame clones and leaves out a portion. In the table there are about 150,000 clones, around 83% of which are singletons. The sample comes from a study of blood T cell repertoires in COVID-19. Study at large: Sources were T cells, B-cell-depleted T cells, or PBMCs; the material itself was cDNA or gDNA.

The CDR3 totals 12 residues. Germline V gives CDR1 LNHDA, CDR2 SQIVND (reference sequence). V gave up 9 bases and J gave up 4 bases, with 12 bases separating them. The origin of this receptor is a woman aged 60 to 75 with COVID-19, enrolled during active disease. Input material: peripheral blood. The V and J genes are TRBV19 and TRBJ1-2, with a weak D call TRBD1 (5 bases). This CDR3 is CASRVHTYGYTF. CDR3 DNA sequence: TGTGCCAGCAGGGTTCATACCTATGGCTACACCTTC.